This T cell receptor (beta chain) was documented in a study of shared clonotypes between healthy human individuals. Study conclusions and caveats: The rarefaction results pointed to incomplete sorted-subset sequencing despite large depth. Generally, naive subsets came out with larger estimated richness than memory subsets.

A word on this clone: Its target is unknown.

Germline V lookup: CDR1 SGHAT, CDR2 FQNNGV. The ends were cut back, 1 base at V and 1 base at J, with 7 bases in the middle. This CDR3 has 14 residues. Assay execution proceeded at the deep level. This table comes from immunoSEQ multiplex PCR, and its TCRdb copy is limited to in-frame clones, with some not included. The sample contains 850,000 to 1,100,000 clones, approximately 77% of which appear only once. Sequenced input: memory CD4+ T cells from PBMCs. The subset is: CD45RA-negative fraction. This receptor was obtained from a man aged 18 to 30 in good health. Some clones in this sample may be carry-over from other donors' samples. The chain recombines TRBV11-2 with TRBJ1-1, with D unresolved. The CDR3 bases are TGTGCCAGCAGCTTAGTACTTAGGAACACTGAAGCTTTCTTT. This sequence encodes CASSLVLRNTEAFF.